Each of the 24 T cell receptor beta chains below was sequenced from the same sample in a study of CD8 T cells in Susac syndrome. Random hexamers were used to reverse transcribe 0.5 to 1 ug of RNA. TCRdb processed the immunoSEQ multiplex PCR reads anew with MiXCR; each CDR3 protein has one entry. Of roughly 250,000 distinct CDR3 sequences in the sample, about 96% are singletons; the top ten hold approximately 0.094%. Sequencing was carried out using CD4+ T cells from PBMCs. All receptors come from a human donor with Susac syndrome.

The sample holds one count of this clonotype. The chain carries TRBV6-5 and TRBJ1-5, with D perhaps matching TRBD1 (6 bases). In germline, CDR1 is MNHEY, CDR2 SVGAGI. With 8 bases removed from V and 5 bases from J, the gap between germline ends came to 13 bases. The CDR3 is 13 residues long. The CDR3 DNA reads TGTGCCAGCGGACAGAGGGAGGATCAGCCCCAGCATTTT. Translating gives CASGQREDQPQHF.

The chain combines TRBV7-9 with TRBJ1-5; 8 nucleotides line up with TRBD1. The trim removed 2 bases at V and 9 bases at J, leaving 9 bases unmatched. CDR1 is SEHNR, CDR2 FQNEAQ, per germline (reference sequence). This CDR3 has 15 amino acids. The CDR3 DNA sequence: TGTGCCAGCAGCTTACAGACAGGGGACCCAGGGCCCCAGCATTTT. Amino acid sequence: CASSLQTGDPGPQHF. The whole variable domain, remainder taken from reference TRBV7-9 and TRBJ1-5, is DTGVSQNPRHKITKRGQNVTFRCDPISEHNRLYWYRQTLGQGPEFLTYFQNEAQLEKSRLLSDRFSAERPKGSFSTLEIQRTEQGDSAMYLCASSLQTGDPGPQHFGDGTRLSIL.

The rearrangement joins TRBV4-1 to TRBJ2-5, with D unclear. V was cut by 0 bases and J by 3 bases, with 8 bases left in between. This CDR3 is built from 14 residues. CDR1 and CDR2 from the germline V gene are MGHRA and YSYEKL. CDR3 sequence reads: CASSQEATEETQYF. The CDR3 coding sequence is TGCGCCAGCAGCCAAGAGGCTACCGAAGAGACCCAGTACTTC.

The chain has TRBV20-1 and TRBJ2-7; D unresolved. Germline assignment: CDR1 DFQATT and CDR2 SNEGSKA (reference sequence). The CDR3 totals 12 residues. The germline V and J ends were trimmed by 4 bases and 7 bases, with 14 bases remaining between them. The CDR3: CSANTEGWEQYF. The DNA for the CDR3 is TGCAGTGCTAACACGGAAGGTTGGGAGCAGTACTTC.

This sequence joins TRBV11-2 and TRBJ2-5; 8 nucleotides agree with TRBD1. The germline V gene encodes CDR1 SGHAT and CDR2 FQNNGV. V shed 2 bases, J shed 5 bases, and the junction held 4 bases outside the gene matches. This CDR3 is 14 amino acids long. The CDR3, as DNA: TGTGCCAGCAGCTTATACCAGGGGGCCGAGACCCAGTACTTC. Translation: CASSLYQGAETQYF.

The chain uses TRBV29-1 and TRBJ1-4; D unresolved. V lost 4 bases, J lost 7 bases, and 4 bases lay in between. CDR3 length equals 10 residues. The V gene's germline CDR1 is SQVTM and CDR2 ANQGSEA. The DNA for the CDR3 is TGCAGCGTTGGATCTGAAAAACTGTTTTTT. This gives the protein CSVGSEKLFF.

The gene calls are TRBV12-3 or TRBV12-4 and TRBJ2-7; the match to TRBD1 covers 11 bases. V was pared by 6 bases and J by 0 bases, with 7 bases of the junction left unmatched. The CDR3 contains 16 residues. The CDR3 nucleotides read TGTGCCAGCAGGGAAGCCGGGACAGGGGGCTCCTACGAGCAGTACTTC. The encoded protein is CASREAGTGGSYEQYF.

The chain joins TRBV29-1 to TRBJ1-1; D is unresolved. The V gene's germline CDR1 is SQVTM and CDR2 ANQGSEA. This CDR3 has 12 residues. Trimming pared 4 bases from V and 4 bases from J, leaving 10 bases between. CDR3 residues: CSVAPARTEAFF. DNA for the CDR3: TGCAGCGTTGCCCCCGCTCGCACTGAAGCTTTCTTT.

In DNA, the CDR3 is TGTGCCAGCAGCTCTAGCGGGAGGTCGCAGACGCAGTATTTT. Residues: CASSSSGRSQTQYF. The V call is TRBV7-8, the J call TRBJ2-3, with 11 bases lining up with TRBD2. The CDR3 is made up of 14 amino acids. The V gene end was trimmed by 4 bases and the J gene end by 9 bases; junction bases not matched to a gene: 6. Germline CDR1 is SGHVS and CDR2 is FQNEAQ.

J is TRBJ2-2 and V is TRBV29-1, with no clear D. This CDR3 is 12 amino acids long. CDR1 SQVTM and CDR2 ANQGSEA come from the germline V gene. CDR3 nucleotide sequence: TGCATGGGGTCTGAATACACCGGGGAGCTGTTTTTT. This sequence encodes CMGSEYTGELFF.

The chain combines TRBV12-3 or TRBV12-4 with TRBJ2-7; the D is unclear. Trimming shortened V by 2 bases and J by 4 bases, and 9 bases separated the two germline ends. The CDR3 is made up of 13 amino acids. DNA for the CDR3: TGTGCCAGCAGTTTATTGTCAGCTTACGAGCAGTACTTC. Its protein is CASSLLSAYEQYF.

The chain is built from TRBV10-3 and TRBJ2-7; D perhaps matches TRBD1 (5 bases). CDR1 is ENHRY, CDR2 SYGVKD, per germline. V lost 6 bases and J 5 bases, leaving 17 bases between the germline ends. This CDR3 region has 14 residues. The CDR3 bases are TGTGCCATCAGAGATGGGCAGGGTCGCGACGAGCAGTACTTC. It encodes CAIRDGQGRDEQYF.

The chain combines TRBV29-1 with TRBJ1-5, with D uncertain. This CDR3 has 13 residues. V was shortened by 4 bases and J by 0 bases, with 7 bases between the two germline ends. Per germline, CDR1 SQVTM and CDR2 ANQGSEA. The CDR3 nucleotides are TGCAGCGTTGCCCCAAATAGCAATCAGCCCCAGCATTTT. As protein: CSVAPNSNQPQHF.

The V call is TRBV25-1, the J call TRBJ1-5; no clear D. CDR1 and CDR2 from the germline V gene are MGHDK and SYGVNS. This CDR3 spans 15 amino acids. Trimming left V 1 base short and J 1 base short, with 8 bases between. CDR3 DNA sequence: TGTGCCAGCAGTGAATTCGCGTCGAGCAATCAGCCCCAGCATTTT. Amino acids: CASSEFASSNQPQHF. Looking up the rest from reference TRBV25-1 and TRBJ1-5 gives the full variable domain: EADIYQTPRYLVIGTGKKITLECSQTMGHDKMYWYQQDPGMELHLIHYSYGVNSTEKGDLSSESTVSRIRTEHFPLTLESARPSHTSQYLCASSEFASSNQPQHFGDGTRLSIL.

This chain links TRBV15 with TRBJ2-4; D is undetermined. CDR1 and CDR2 (germline): LNHNV, YYDKDF (reference sequence). Trimming left V 4 bases short and J 0 bases short, with 16 bases between. The CDR3 runs to 17 residues. The CDR3 loop reads CATSTDPSTLAKNIQYF. In nucleotides, the CDR3 is TGTGCCACCAGCACCGACCCCTCTACACTAGCCAAAAACATTCAGTACTTC.

This chain joins TRBV24-1 and TRBJ1-1; D remains unclear. The CDR3 totals 13 residues. V lost 5 bases and J 7 bases, leaving 13 bases between the germline ends. CDR1 and CDR2 (germline): KGHDR, SFDVKD. CDR3 DNA: TGTGCCACCAGTGCGAGGCCGACCAATGAAGCTTTCTTT. The encoded protein is CATSARPTNEAFF.

The chain has TRBV29-1 and TRBJ1-2, with D possibly matching TRBD1 (5 bases). This CDR3 comprises 14 residues. Trimming took 5 bases from V and 2 from J, leaving 15 bases between them. Germline V gives CDR1 SQVTM, CDR2 ANQGSEA. The CDR3 spells CSVPHARQNYGYTF. DNA for the CDR3: TGCAGCGTTCCCCATGCTAGACAGAACTATGGCTACACCTTC. Full variable domain (outside the CDR3, taken from reference TRBV29-1 and TRBJ1-2): SAVISQKPSRDICQRGTSLTIQCQVDSQVTMMFWYRQQPGQSLTLIATANQGSEATYESGFVIDKFPISRPNLTFSTLTVSNMSPEDSSIYLCSVPHARQNYGYTFGSGTRLTVV.

This clonotype was observed once. V and J are TRBV28 and TRBJ2-3; 12 bases align to TRBD2. The CDR3 contains 15 residues. Trimming cost V 7 bases and J 4 bases; bases outside gene matches: 6. Germline V gene lookup returns CDR1 MDHEN and CDR2 SYDVKM. The CDR3 spells CASNSLAGGSDTQYF. DNA for the CDR3: TGTGCCAGCAACTCACTAGCGGGAGGTTCAGATACGCAGTATTTT. Full variable domain (outside the CDR3, taken from reference TRBV28 and TRBJ2-3): DVKVTQSSRYLVKRTGEKVFLECVQDMDHENMFWYRQDPGLGLRLIYFSYDVKMKEKGDIPEGYSVSREKKERFSLILESASTNQTSMYLCASNSLAGGSDTQYFGPGTRLTVL.

The chain joins TRBV30 to TRBJ1-1; tentative D call: TRBD1 (6 bases). Germline CDR1 GTSNPN, CDR2 SVGIG (reference sequence). The CDR3 sequence is 13 residues long. Trimming cost V 3 bases and J 2 bases, with 10 bases left between them. CDR3 amino acids: CAWRGGRNTEAFF. The DNA of the CDR3 is TGTGCCTGGAGGGGGGGGCGCAACACTGAAGCTTTCTTT.

The chain couples TRBV29-1 to TRBJ1-2; D ambiguous. Germline V gene lookup returns CDR1 SQVTM and CDR2 ANQGSEA. This CDR3 has 12 residues. Trimming stripped 4 bases from V and 2 bases from J, with 8 bases between. DNA for the CDR3: TGCAGCGTTGGGATGGGGAACTATGGCTACACCTTC. It specifies CSVGMGNYGYTF.

The gene calls are TRBV14 and TRBJ1-1; D uncertain. Germline assignment: CDR1 SGHDN and CDR2 FVKESK. The CDR3 covers 13 residues. The ends were cut back, 2 bases at V and 1 base at J, with 5 bases in the middle. CDR3 coding DNA: TGTGCCAGCAGCCAATACAGGAACACTGAAGCTTTCTTT. Amino acid sequence: CASSQYRNTEAFF.

V gene TRBV6-5 combines with J gene TRBJ1-4, with TRBD1 matching over 8 bases. Germline CDR1 and CDR2: MNHEY and SVGAGI. This CDR3 spans 15 amino acids. The V segment lost 2 bases and the J segment 8 bases; nucleotides outside the gene matches: 7. The CDR3 protein is CASSYALTGGEKLFF. The CDR3 region has the DNA TGTGCCAGCAGTTACGCACTAACAGGGGGAGAAAAACTGTTTTTT.

About this clonotype: The junction does not match germline at one end; this may be a read error. The chain carries TRBV23-1 and TRBJ1-2; the D is unclear. TRBV23-1 is designated an ORF whose function remains uncertain. This CDR3 region has 14 residues. The CDR3 here is CASGQIFINYGYTF. In DNA, the CDR3 is TGCGCCAGCGGTCAGATTTTTATCAACTATGGCTACACCTTC.

In this sample, this clonotype turned up once. The genes are TRBV4-2 and TRBJ2-7; TRBD1 agrees at 7 bases. V gave up 5 bases and J gave up 3 bases; unmatched junction bases: 13. The CDR3 is made up of 16 amino acids. CDR1 is LGHNA, CDR2 YNFKEQ, per germline. The chain's CDR3 is CASSFLTGTDNYEQYF. DNA of the CDR3: TGTGCCAGCAGCTTTCTCACCGGGACAGACAACTACGAGCAGTACTTC.